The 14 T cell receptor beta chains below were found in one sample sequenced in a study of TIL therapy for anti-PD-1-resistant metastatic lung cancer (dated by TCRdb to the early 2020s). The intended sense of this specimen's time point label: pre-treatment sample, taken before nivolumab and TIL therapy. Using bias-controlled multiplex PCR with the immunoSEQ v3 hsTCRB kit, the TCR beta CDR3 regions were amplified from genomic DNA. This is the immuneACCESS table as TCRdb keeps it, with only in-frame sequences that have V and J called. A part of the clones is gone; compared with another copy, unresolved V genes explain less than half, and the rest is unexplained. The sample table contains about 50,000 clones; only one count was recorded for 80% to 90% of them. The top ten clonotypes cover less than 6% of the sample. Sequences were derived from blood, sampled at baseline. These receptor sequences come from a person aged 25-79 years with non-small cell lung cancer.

CDR3 in DNA: TGTGCCAGCACCCTTCGACCAGGGGACGAGCAGTACTTC. It translates to CASTLRPGDEQYF. The chain is built from TRBV6-5 and TRBJ2-7; maybe TRBD1 (6 bases). Trimming took off 7 bases at V and 5 bases at J, with 15 bases between the two ends. The CDR3 consists of 13 residues. CDR1 MNHEY and CDR2 SVGAGI come from the germline V gene.

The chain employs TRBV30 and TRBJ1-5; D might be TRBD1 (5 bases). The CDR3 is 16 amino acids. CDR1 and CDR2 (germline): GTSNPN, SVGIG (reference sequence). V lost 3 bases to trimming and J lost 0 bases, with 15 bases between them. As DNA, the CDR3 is TGTGCCTGGAGGGAGGGGCCAAACTATAGCAATCAGCCCCAGCATTTT. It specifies CAWREGPNYSNQPQHF.

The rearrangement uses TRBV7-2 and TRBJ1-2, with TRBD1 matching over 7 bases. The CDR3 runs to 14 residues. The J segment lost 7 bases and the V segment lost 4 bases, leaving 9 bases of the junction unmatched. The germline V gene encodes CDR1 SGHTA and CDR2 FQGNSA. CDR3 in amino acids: CASSYLGTGVGYTF. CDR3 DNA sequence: TGTGCCAGCAGCTATCTGGGCACAGGGGTTGGCTACACCTTC. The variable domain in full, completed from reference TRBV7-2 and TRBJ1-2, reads GAGVSQSPSNKVTEKGKDVELRCDPISGHTALYWYRQSLGQGLEFLIYFQGNSAPDKSGLPSDRFSAERTGGSVSTLTIQRTQQEDSAVYLCASSYLGTGVGYTFGSGTRLTVV.

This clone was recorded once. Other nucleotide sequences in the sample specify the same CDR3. In nucleotides, the CDR3 is TGTGCCAGCAGCGTAGGAGACTACAATGAGCAGTTCTTC. Residues: CASSVGDYNEQFF. The chain couples TRBV9 to TRBJ2-1; D gene unclear. Germline V lookup: CDR1 SGDLS, CDR2 YYNGEE. The CDR3 totals 13 residues. Trimming shortened V by 0 bases and J by 3 bases, and 4 bases separated the two germline ends.

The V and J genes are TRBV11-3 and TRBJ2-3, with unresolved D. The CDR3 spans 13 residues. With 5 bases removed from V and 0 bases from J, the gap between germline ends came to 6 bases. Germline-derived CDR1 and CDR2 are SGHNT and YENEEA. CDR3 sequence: CASSPHSTDTQYF. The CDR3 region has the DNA TGTGCCAGCAGCCCACATAGCACAGATACGCAGTATTTT.

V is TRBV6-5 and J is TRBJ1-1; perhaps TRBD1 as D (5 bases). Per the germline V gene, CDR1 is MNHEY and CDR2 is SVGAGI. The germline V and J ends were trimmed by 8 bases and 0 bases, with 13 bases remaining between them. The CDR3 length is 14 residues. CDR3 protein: CASRLHRMNTEAFF. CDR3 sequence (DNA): TGTGCCAGCCGACTGCACAGGATGAACACTGAAGCTTTCTTT.

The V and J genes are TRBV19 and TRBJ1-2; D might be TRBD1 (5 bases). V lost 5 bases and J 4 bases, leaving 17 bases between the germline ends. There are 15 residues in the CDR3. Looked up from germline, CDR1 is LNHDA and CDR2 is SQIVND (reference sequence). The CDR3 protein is CASSPGGRVIYGYTF. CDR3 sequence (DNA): TGTGCCAGTAGTCCGGGAGGCAGGGTGATCTATGGCTACACCTTC.

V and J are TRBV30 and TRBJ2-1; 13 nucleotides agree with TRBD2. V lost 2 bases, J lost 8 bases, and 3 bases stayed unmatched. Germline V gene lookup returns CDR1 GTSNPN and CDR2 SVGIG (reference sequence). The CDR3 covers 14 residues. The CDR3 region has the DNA TGTGCCTGGAGTATGACTAGCGGGGGGTATGAGCAGTTCTTC. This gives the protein CAWSMTSGGYEQFF.

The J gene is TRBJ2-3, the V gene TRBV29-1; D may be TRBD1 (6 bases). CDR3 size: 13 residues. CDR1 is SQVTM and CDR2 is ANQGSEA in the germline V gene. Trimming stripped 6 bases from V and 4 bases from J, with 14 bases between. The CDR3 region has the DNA TGCAGCGTGGATACAGGGATTTCAGATACGCAGTATTTT. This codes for CSVDTGISDTQYF.

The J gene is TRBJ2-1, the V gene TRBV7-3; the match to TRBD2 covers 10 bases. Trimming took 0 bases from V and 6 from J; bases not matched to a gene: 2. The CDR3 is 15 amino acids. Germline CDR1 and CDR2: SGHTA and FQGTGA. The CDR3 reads CASSLTASGSNEQFF. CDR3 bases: TGTGCCAGCAGCTTAACGGCTAGCGGGAGCAATGAGCAGTTCTTC.

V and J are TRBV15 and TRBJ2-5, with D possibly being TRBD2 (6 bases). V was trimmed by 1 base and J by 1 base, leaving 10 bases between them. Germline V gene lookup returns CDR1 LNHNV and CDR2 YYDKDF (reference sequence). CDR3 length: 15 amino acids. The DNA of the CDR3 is TGTGCCACCAGCAGAGCGGACGGGGGCCAAGAGACCCAGTACTTC. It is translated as CATSRADGGQETQYF.

The CDR3 coding sequence is TGTGCCAGCAGTGATGGGGGGCCCATCCGTTACGAGCAGTACTTC. Encoded protein: CASSDGGPIRYEQYF. V and J are TRBV6-1 and TRBJ2-7, with D possibly called TRBD1 or TRBD2 (6 bases each). The germline V and J ends were trimmed by 3 bases and 4 bases, with 16 bases remaining between them. The CDR3 sequence is 15 residues long. The germline gives CDR1 MNHNS, CDR2 SASEGT.

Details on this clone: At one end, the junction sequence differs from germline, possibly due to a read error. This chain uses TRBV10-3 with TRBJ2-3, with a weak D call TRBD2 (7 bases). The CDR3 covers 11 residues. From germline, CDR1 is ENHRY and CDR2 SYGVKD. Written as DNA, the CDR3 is TGTGCCTCGGGGGGCACCGATACGCAGTATTTT. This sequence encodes CASGGTDTQYF.

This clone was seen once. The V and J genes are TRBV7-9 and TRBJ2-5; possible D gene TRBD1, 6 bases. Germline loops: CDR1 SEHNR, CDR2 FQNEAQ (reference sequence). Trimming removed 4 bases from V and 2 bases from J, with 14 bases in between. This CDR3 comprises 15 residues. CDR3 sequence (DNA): TGTGCCAGCAGCTCCGCACAGGGCAGGCAAGAGACCCAGTACTTC. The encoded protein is CASSSAQGRQETQYF.